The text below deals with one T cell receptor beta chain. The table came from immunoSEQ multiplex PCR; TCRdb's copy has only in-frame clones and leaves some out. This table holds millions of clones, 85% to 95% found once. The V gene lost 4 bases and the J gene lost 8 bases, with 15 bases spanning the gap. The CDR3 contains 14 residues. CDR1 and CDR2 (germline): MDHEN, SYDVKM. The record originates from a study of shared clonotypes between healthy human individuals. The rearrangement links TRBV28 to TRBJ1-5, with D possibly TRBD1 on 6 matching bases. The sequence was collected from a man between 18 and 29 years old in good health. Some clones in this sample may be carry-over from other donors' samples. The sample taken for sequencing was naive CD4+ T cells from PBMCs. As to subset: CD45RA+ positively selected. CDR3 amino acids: CASSSAGAREPQHF. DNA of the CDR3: TGTGCCAGCAGTTCGGCAGGGGCCCGGGAGCCCCAGCATTTT.